Below, one T cell receptor (beta chain) is given with its context. The antigen this receptor binds is unknown. Base qualities are not provided; no much larger clone lies one nucleotide away. This sample was taken from a study of draining lymph node invasion in breast cancer (TCRdb year 2020). Regarding the study in general: Histology and cytokeratin immunohistochemistry were used to diagnose nodal metastasis, and EpCAM/CD45 flow cytometry was used to confirm the diagnosis. The separate targeted TCR sequencing covered lymph nodes from five patients, with primary tumors sequenced for three of those patients. Across breast cancer tissues, a separate targeted assay used bulk TCR-beta CDR3 sequencing to compare sorted memory regulatory T cells with memory conventional CD4 T cells. Matched non-invaded and tumor-invaded tumor-draining lymph nodes plus the primary tumor were contributed by each patient, with both Treg and Tconv subsets profiled. Study-wide findings and limitations: In the targeted TCR-seq data, Tregs appeared to be more clonally expanded than Tconvs in all tissues, and lower diversity was found for both subsets in tumor than in lymph nodes. The data could not determine whether Treg conversion took place in a particular organ or whether converted Tregs recirculated between nodes and tumor. Some of the top 100 tumor clones were detected in invaded and non-invaded nodes, and this detection was taken to suggest recirculation between tumor and draining nodes. Tracking the tumor top-100 clones was possible in just a couple of patients. Roughly 12-22% of Treg TCRs were shared with Tconvs per tissue, interpreted as suggesting peripheral Treg induction. TCRs shared between the Treg and Tconv subsets were viewed as suggestive of, but not proof of, a common clonal origin.

Libraries were built with bulk RNA-seq. This sample was sequenced with an Illumina HiSeq 2500. As for how the authors treated the data: For the separate targeted TCR-seq dataset, MiXCR version 2.1.5 with default parameters extracted and quantified CDR3 sequences from raw reads. In the separate targeted TCR-seq dataset, TCR-beta clones were defined by the combination of V gene, J gene and CDR3 sequence. The separate targeted TCR-seq dataset was filtered by first dropping clones with fewer than three counts and then keeping only the 90% most strongly expressed clones in each sample. The separate targeted TCR-seq dataset calculated Treg-Tconv overlap for each tissue as the number of shared clones divided by the total number of Treg clones, multiplied by 100. TCRdb's own reprocessing of the public reads used fastp at Q25 and MiXCR and kept productive beta chains. A single entry per CDR3 protein holds the most common genes and DNA from its merged rows. The V and J calls and clone size are TCRdb's, not the authors'. A total of some 3,400 distinct CDR3 sequences appear in this sample, 60% to 85% of them only once. The top ten clones comprise more than 1.5% of the sample.

Memory conventional CD4 T cells were sorted as CD4+ CD45RA- CD25- cells. Tumor-draining lymph nodes were classified as non-invaded or invaded according to absence or presence of metastatic tumor cells. T cells were pre-enriched with a Miltenyi Pan T Cell isolation kit before staining and sorting. Immunohistochemistry for estrogen receptor, progesterone receptor, HER2 and Ki-67 was used to characterize the primary tumors. Fresh surgical tissue was processed within a few hours after surgery by cutting into small fragments. The tissue fragments were digested enzymatically for more than 15 minutes with Liberase TL plus DNase and were then passed through a 40-micrometer strainer. After DAPI live/dead staining, sorting was performed on a BD FACS Aria II with about 97-99% purity. Sorted cells were lysed in TCL buffer and RNA was purified with a Norgen Single Cell RNA purification kit including DNase treatment.

This TCR derives from a female donor with luminal breast cancer. Material: sorted memory CD4+ effector T cells from a lymph node. In the paper's terms, the cell subset or site label means: CD45RA-negative sorted CD4+ T cells (memory Tconv or effector/memory Treg).

The DNA is TGCGCCAGCAGCCAGGGTGGGGGACAGGGAAACACCGGGGAGCTGTTTTTT. This yields the protein CASSQGGGQGNTGELFF. The chain joins TRBV4-1 to TRBJ2-2, with 9 bases aligning to TRBD1. Inclusive of the bounding cysteine and phenylalanine, the CDR3 is 17 residues long. The DNA shown is the 51-base CDR3, in frame from base 1. Unmatched junction bases come to 7, with V trimmed by 3 bases and J by 2 bases. The germline V gene encodes CDR1 MGHRA and CDR2 YSYEKL.